This TCR beta chain originates from a study of blood T cell repertoires in COVID-19 (dated by TCRdb to the early 2020s). Context from the whole study: Collaborator samples came from the United States, Italy and Spain and covered acute and convalescent phases of COVID-19. A de-identified subject ID, COVID-19 status, age in years and sex were almost always included in the sample metadata. HLA class I and class II types, where available, came from metadata supplied by the sample provider rather than from assay-based typing. The prospective study material was composed of cDNA or gDNA derived from T cells, B-cell-depleted T cells, or PBMCs. Subjects who had been exposed to COVID-19, were actively infected with it, or had recovered from it provided the deeply sampled blood TCRbeta repertoires that made up the dataset. The samples were drawn from two sources: the first 160 participants of the ongoing ImmuneRACE study, and about 1,300 subjects contributed by 6 global collaborators. A freely available public database, intended as a resource for researchers studying the immune response to SARS-CoV-2, is where the repertoires were released.

The full study reports these points: The quantity of clinical and demographic metadata differed by source and by participant and was supplied without curation.

About this clone: It lacks a known antigen. Base qualities are not provided; no much larger clone lies one nucleotide away.

The CDR3, from cysteine to phenylalanine, totals 14 residues. Only the CDR3 DNA is retained, 42 bases long and in frame from the first base. CDR1 LNHDA and CDR2 SQIVND were looked up in the germline V gene (reference sequence). Trimming removed 7 bases from V and 5 bases from J; the gene matches leave 5 bases unexplained. Participants in the prospective study were aged roughly 18 to 100 years, lived in some 24 United States geographic areas, and enrolled through a virtual design. In the prospective study, cohorts were assigned on the basis of participant-reported clinical history obtained from a screening survey and a study questionnaire. Exposed participants had been in contact, within 2 weeks of entering the study, with a person who had a PCR-confirmed or clinician-diagnosed case of COVID-19. Mobile phlebotomists in the prospective study collected whole blood, serum and a nasopharyngeal or oropharyngeal swab from every participant. Prospective study participants could optionally give additional blood draws and questionnaires over a roughly two-month period. Blood samples from the prospective study were shipped frozen or at room temperature prior to DNA extraction.

The immunoSEQ Assay, a bias-controlled multiplex PCR, was used to amplify TCRbeta CDR3 regions from genomic DNA. In the authors' own workflow: The number of nucleated cells in each sample was estimated by amplification of reference gene primers within the assay. To quantify the absolute abundance of each unique TCRbeta CDR3 rearrangement, sequence reads were collapsed and filtered. For each sample, productive Simpson clonality was calculated as the square root of Simpson's diversity index over productive rearrangements. Sourced from immuneACCESS, this table was stored by TCRdb with only in-frame sequences that have V and J called. A share of the clones is absent; for the studies checked, an unresolved V gene accounts for under half, and the remainder has no known explanation. Clone size and the V and J calls come from that table; the DNA yielded D and trimming. For this sample the table gives approximately 140,000 clones, of which 84% were detected only once. The ten largest clones represent roughly 5.5% of the sample.

The sample taken for sequencing was PBMCs or T cells enriched from blood (not recorded which). The V gene is TRBV19 and the J gene is TRBJ2-1; 10 of the junction bases match TRBD2. The receptor was isolated from a woman aged 45-65 years who had been exposed to COVID-19. The CDR3 region reads CASTASGRNNEQFF. The DNA sequence follows: TGTGCCAGTACAGCTAGCGGGAGAAACAATGAGCAGTTCTTC.